The 25 T cell receptor beta chains reported below all come from one sample, sequenced in a study of blood T cells in healthy people across ages. A second PCR, run for roughly 7 to 12 cycles, used a sample-barcoded 5' primer plus a J-beta primer mix. From the 5' RACE reads, TCRdb called clonotypes with MiXCR, one entry per CDR3 protein. The sample lists 700,000 to 950,000 distinct CDR3 sequences; 58% were seen once. Specimen: blood. All receptors derive from a man younger than 45 in good health.

V and J are TRBV24-1 and TRBJ2-5; D is perhaps TRBD2 (6 bases). Trimming took 4 bases from V and 4 from J, leaving 18 bases between them. The germline V gene has CDR1 KGHDR and CDR2 SFDVKD. There are 16 residues in the CDR3. The CDR3 sequence is CATSESWTGETETQYF. The CDR3 nucleotides read TGTGCCACCAGTGAAAGCTGGACGGGAGAGACAGAGACCCAGTACTTC.

This chain links TRBV7-9 with TRBJ2-1; D is unclear. Deletions cut 0 bases from V and 2 bases from J, with 5 bases between. The CDR3 has 14 residues. CDR1 and CDR2 from the germline V gene are SEHNR and FQNEAQ (reference sequence). DNA for the CDR3: TGTGCCAGCAGCTTAGCGATGCCCTACAATGAGCAGTTCTTC. Protein: CASSLAMPYNEQFF.

This chain connects TRBV28 to TRBJ2-4, with TRBD1 matching over 7 bases. The CDR3 has 12 residues. CDR1 MDHEN and CDR2 SYDVKM come from the germline V gene. With 3 bases clipped from V and 13 bases from J, the junction kept 6 bases outside the gene matches. Here the CDR3 reads CASSFDRVEQYF. The CDR3 DNA is TGTGCCAGCAGTTTCGACAGGGTGGAGCAGTACTTC.

The gene calls are TRBV7-2 and TRBJ2-7; D is undetermined. Between the trimmed V and J ends, which lost 5 bases and 4 bases, there was a span of 9 bases. The CDR3 has 12 residues. Per germline, CDR1 SGHTA and CDR2 FQGNSA. The CDR3 sequence: CASSHGWYEQYF. The CDR3 DNA follows: TGTGCCAGCAGCCACGGGTGGTACGAGCAGTACTTC.

Only a few counts were recorded for this clonotype. The chain joins TRBV20-1 to TRBJ1-2; no clear D. This CDR3 region has 12 residues. Germline CDR1 DFQATT, CDR2 SNEGSKA (reference sequence). The V gene lost 3 bases and the J gene lost 3 bases, with 8 bases spanning the gap. As DNA, the CDR3 is TGCAGTGCTAGTTCGGCGGACTATGGCTACACCTTC. It encodes CSASSADYGYTF.

The chain has TRBV29-1 and TRBJ2-1; 7 nucleotides line up with TRBD2. Germline values: CDR1 SQVTM, CDR2 ANQGSEA. The CDR3 is 12 amino acids. J was trimmed by 8 bases and V by 4 bases; bases with no gene match: 5. As DNA, the CDR3 is TGCAGCGTTGTTCGGCGGGAGTATGAGCAGTTCTTC. It translates to CSVVRREYEQFF.

This clonotype has only a few counts. This chain connects TRBV27 to TRBJ2-5; D gene unclear. This CDR3 has 13 amino acids. Germline V gives CDR1 MNHEY, CDR2 SMNVEV (reference sequence). The germline V and J ends were trimmed by 4 bases and 0 bases, with 6 bases remaining between them. The chain's CDR3 is CASSSIYQETQYF. CDR3 DNA: TGTGCCAGCAGTTCCATTTACCAAGAGACCCAGTACTTC.

This clonotype appeared a few times. V is TRBV29-1 and J is TRBJ2-7; D is ambiguous. The CDR3 runs to 12 residues. Germline CDR1 reads SQVTM; CDR2 reads ANQGSEA. Between the trimmed V and J ends, which lost 4 bases and 0 bases, there was a span of 7 bases. The chain's CDR3 is CSVAESSYEQYF. CDR3 bases: TGCAGCGTTGCGGAGAGCTCCTACGAGCAGTACTTC.

This clonotype was seen a handful of times. The chain links TRBV3-1 to TRBJ2-1; D not resolved. CDR3 length equals 16 residues. CDR1 and CDR2 from the germline V gene are LGHDT and YNNKEL (reference sequence). Trimming removed 0 bases at V and 4 bases at J, with 13 bases between. The CDR3 DNA follows: TGTGCCAGCAGCCAAGAGTTAGATAGAAGGTACAATGAGCAGTTCTTC. It specifies CASSQELDRRYNEQFF.

The chain recombines TRBV20-1 with TRBJ2-7, with 15 bases that match TRBD2. Judging by the DNA end, TRBJ2-5 fits better; the J call may be wrong. The CDR3 loop spans 18 amino acids. Germline assignment: CDR1 DFQATT and CDR2 SNEGSKA (reference sequence). The CDR3 sequence is CSARDHGLAGGQLVTQYF. DNA of the CDR3: TGCAGTGCTAGAGATCATGGACTAGCGGGGGGGCAATTGGTGACCCAGTACTTC.

The V and J genes are TRBV29-1 and TRBJ1-4; the D is unclear. V was trimmed by 6 bases and J by 6 bases, leaving 11 bases between them. This CDR3 has 12 amino acids. Germline CDR1 reads SQVTM; CDR2 reads ANQGSEA. Written as DNA, the CDR3 is TGCAGCGTCAAGGAGTCCCATGAAAAACTGTTTTTT. This gives the protein CSVKESHEKLFF.

This clonotype was observed a handful of times. The gene calls are TRBV7-9 and TRBJ1-5; D remains ambiguous. V lost 0 bases and J lost 3, with 9 bases in between. The CDR3 consists of 15 residues. CDR1 is SEHNR and CDR2 is FQNEAQ in the germline V gene (reference sequence). The CDR3 DNA is TGTGCCAGCAGCTTAGCGGGCGGGGTCAATCAGCCCCAGCATTTT. It is translated as CASSLAGGVNQPQHF.

This clonotype was observed a handful of times. The J gene is TRBJ2-5, the V gene TRBV29-1, with D possibly being TRBD1 or TRBD2 (6 bases each). Between the trimmed V and J ends, which lost 7 bases and 1 base, there was a span of 16 bases. Per germline, CDR1 SQVTM and CDR2 ANQGSEA. The CDR3 runs 14 residues. The CDR3 DNA reads TGCAGCGCCCAGACCTCGGGGGCCCAAGAGACCCAGTACTTC. It encodes CSAQTSGAQETQYF.

This clonotype was observed a handful of times. V gene TRBV7-8 combines with J gene TRBJ2-5, with D possibly matching TRBD2 (6 bases). CDR3 length equals 14 residues. Trimming took 5 bases from V and 2 from J, leaving 12 bases between them. Looked up from germline, CDR1 is SGHVS and CDR2 is FQNEAQ. CDR3 sequence (DNA): TGTGCCAGCAGCCAGACGGCGGGGCAAGAGACCCAGTACTTC. Protein product: CASSQTAGQETQYF.

The V and J genes are TRBV20-1 and TRBJ2-1, with D perhaps being TRBD1 or TRBD2 (7 bases each). Germline CDR1 and CDR2: DFQATT and SNEGSKA (reference sequence). The CDR3 covers 13 residues. With 8 bases removed from V and 5 bases from J, the gap between germline ends came to 16 bases. CDR3 nucleotide sequence: TGCAGTACCGGGAGGACAGGCAACAATGAGCAGTTCTTC. Translation gives CSTGRTGNNEQFF.

This clonotype was detected only a few times. The V call is TRBV5-1, the J call TRBJ2-1, with D unclear. V lost 0 bases to trimming and J lost 9 bases, with 19 bases between them. Germline V CDR1 and CDR2: SGHRS, YFSETQ. This CDR3 has 16 residues. CDR3 coding DNA: TGCGCCAGCAGCTTGGTACGACCCAACGCCCCGACTGAGCAGTTCTTC. Its protein is CASSLVRPNAPTEQFF.

This clonotype was seen only a few times. The chain recombines TRBV30 with TRBJ2-7; D is possibly TRBD1 or TRBD2 (5 bases each). Trimming cost V 7 bases and J 5 bases, with 15 bases left between them. Germline V gene sequence: CDR1 GTSNPN, CDR2 SVGIG (reference sequence). The CDR3 has 12 amino acids. CDR3 DNA sequence: TGTGCCTACGAGAGGGGTTGGGACGAGCAGTACTTC. Its translation: CAYERGWDEQYF.

The table lists this clonotype with a few counts. This chain uses TRBV12-3 or TRBV12-4 with TRBJ2-7; possibly TRBD1 for D (5 bases). V was shortened by 3 bases and J by 3 bases, with 15 bases between the two germline ends. The length of the CDR3 is 15 residues. The chain's CDR3 is CASSFARAGFYEQYF. In DNA form, the CDR3 reads TGTGCCAGCAGTTTCGCCAGGGCAGGCTTCTACGAGCAGTACTTC.

The chain carries TRBV24-1 and TRBJ2-1; D gene uncertain. CDR1 is KGHDR, CDR2 SFDVKD, per germline. The germline V and J ends were trimmed by 2 bases and 6 bases, with 13 bases remaining between them. The CDR3 sequence is 15 residues long. The CDR3 loop reads CATSDYRLHGNEQFF. In DNA form, the CDR3 reads TGTGCCACCAGTGATTATCGACTCCACGGCAATGAGCAGTTCTTC.

This clonotype was seen only a few times. The chain uses TRBV20-1 and TRBJ2-4, with TRBD2 matching 9 bases. This CDR3 comprises 15 residues. V shed 0 bases, J shed 13 bases, and the junction held 13 bases outside the gene matches. Germline V CDR1 and CDR2: DFQATT, SNEGSKA (reference sequence). The CDR3 DNA reads as TGCAGTGCTAGAGATGCGGGGACTAGCAAGAAAGAGCAGTACTTC. Its protein is CSARDAGTSKKEQYF.

Turning to this clonotype: The junction and the germline gene differ at one end; a read error may be behind it. The chain combines TRBV7-7 with TRBJ2-5, with 9 positions matching TRBD1. CDR3 length equals 19 residues. CDR1 is SSHAT and CDR2 is FNYEAQ in the germline V gene (reference sequence). For the CDR3, the DNA is TGTGCTAGCAGCTTAGATCTCCCAGTGGGACAGGGTGTCGGCGAGACCCAGTACTTC. Translating it yields CASSLDLPVGQGVGETQYF.

This chain links TRBV20-1 with TRBJ2-3; D is unresolved. Germline-derived CDR1 and CDR2 are DFQATT and SNEGSKA (reference sequence). Trimming pared 0 bases from V and 2 bases from J, leaving 12 bases between. CDR3 length: 15 amino acids. CDR3 region: CSARDRGYNTDTQYF. The CDR3 region has the DNA TGCAGTGCTAGAGATCGTGGGTATAACACAGATACGCAGTATTTT.

The J gene is TRBJ2-4, the V gene TRBV20-1; D gene unclear. The better agreement between TRBJ2-7 and the DNA end casts doubt on the J call. This CDR3 has 15 residues. CDR1 DFQATT and CDR2 SNEGSKA come from the germline V gene (reference sequence). CDR3 protein: CSARSSGEGRGEQYF. The CDR3 nucleotides read TGCAGTGCTAGAAGTAGTGGGGAAGGAAGAGGCGAGCAGTACTTC.

J is TRBJ2-5 and V is TRBV6-2 or TRBV6-3, with 7 bases fitting TRBD2. CDR3 length: 14 residues. Germline trimming cut 6 bases from V and 1 base from J; bases unmatched to any gene: 5. The germline V gene has CDR1 MNHEY and CDR2 SVGEGT. The CDR3, as DNA: TGTGCCAGCAGCCCGACTAGCCGCCAAGAGACCCAGTACTTC. Translating gives CASSPTSRQETQYF.

The genes are TRBV27 and TRBJ2-1, with no clear D. Trimming removed 6 bases from V and 0 bases from J, with 15 bases in between. Germline assignment: CDR1 MNHEY and CDR2 SMNVEV (reference sequence). This CDR3 is built from 16 residues. The DNA of the CDR3 is TGTGCCAGCAGCCCCATTCACCACAGCTCCTACAATGAGCAGTTCTTC. It is translated as CASSPIHHSSYNEQFF.